The TCR beta chain under discussion was sequenced for a study of blood T cell repertoires in COVID-19. In the original analysis: The authors estimated nucleated cell counts from reference gene primer amplification. Using immunoSEQ multiplex PCR, the repertoire was profiled, and TCRdb retains in-frame clones only, with some absent. V, J and clone size derive from that table, while D and trimming were established from the DNA sequence. The repertoire has more than 150,000 clones, roughly three quarters of them found once; the top ten carry 14%. Sequences were obtained from PBMCs or T cells enriched from blood (not recorded which). The receptor was isolated from a man aged 60 to 69 who had been exposed to COVID-19.

CDR3 in amino acids: CASKRTGGPNEKLFF. DNA of the CDR3: TGTGCCAGCAAGAGAACAGGGGGACCTAATGAAAAACTGTTTTTT. The chain recombines TRBV7-9 with TRBJ1-4; 8 bases align to TRBD1. CDR3 length equals 15 residues. The V gene end was trimmed by 7 bases and the J gene end by 3 bases; junction bases not matched to a gene: 7. The V gene's germline CDR1 is SEHNR and CDR2 FQNEAQ (reference sequence). The full variable domain, rest sourced from reference TRBV7-9 and TRBJ1-4, is DTGVSQNPRHKITKRGQNVTFRCDPISEHNRLYWYRQTLGQGPEFLTYFQNEAQLEKSRLLSDRFSAERPKGSFSTLEIQRTEQGDSAMYLCASKRTGGPNEKLFFGSGTQLSVL.